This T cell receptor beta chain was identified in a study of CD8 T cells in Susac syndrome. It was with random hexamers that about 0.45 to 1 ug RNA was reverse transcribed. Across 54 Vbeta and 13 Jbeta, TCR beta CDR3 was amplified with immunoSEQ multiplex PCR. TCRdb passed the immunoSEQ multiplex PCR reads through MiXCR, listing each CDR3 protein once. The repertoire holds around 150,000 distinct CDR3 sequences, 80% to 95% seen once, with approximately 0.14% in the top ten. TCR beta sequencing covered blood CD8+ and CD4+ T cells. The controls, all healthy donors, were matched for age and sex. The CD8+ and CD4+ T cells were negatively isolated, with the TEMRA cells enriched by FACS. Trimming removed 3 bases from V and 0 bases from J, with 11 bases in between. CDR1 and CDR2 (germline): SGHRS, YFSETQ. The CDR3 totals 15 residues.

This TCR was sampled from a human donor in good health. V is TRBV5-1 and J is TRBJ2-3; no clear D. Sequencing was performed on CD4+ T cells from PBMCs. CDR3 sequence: CASSWPSDSTDTQYF. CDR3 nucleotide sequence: TGCGCCAGCAGCTGGCCCAGCGACAGCACAGATACGCAGTATTTT.